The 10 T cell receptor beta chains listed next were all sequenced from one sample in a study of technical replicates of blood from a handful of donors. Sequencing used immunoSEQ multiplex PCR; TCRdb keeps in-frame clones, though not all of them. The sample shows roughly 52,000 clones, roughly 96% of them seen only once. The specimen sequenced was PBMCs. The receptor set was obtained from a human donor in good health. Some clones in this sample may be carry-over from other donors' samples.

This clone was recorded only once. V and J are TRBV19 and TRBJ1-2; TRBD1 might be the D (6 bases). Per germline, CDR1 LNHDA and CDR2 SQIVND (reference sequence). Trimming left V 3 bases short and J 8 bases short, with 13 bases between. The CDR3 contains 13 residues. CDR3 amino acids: CASSMAGAGGYTF. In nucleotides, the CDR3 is TGTGCCAGTAGTATGGCGGGGGCGGGAGGCTACACCTTC.

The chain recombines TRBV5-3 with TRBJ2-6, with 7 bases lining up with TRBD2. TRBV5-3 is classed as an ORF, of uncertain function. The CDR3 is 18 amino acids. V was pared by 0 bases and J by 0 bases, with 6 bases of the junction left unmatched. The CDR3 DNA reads TGTGCCAGAAGCTTGGGGGGGGGACCGCTCTCTGGGGCCAACGTCCTGACTTTC. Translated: CARSLGGGPLSGANVLTF.

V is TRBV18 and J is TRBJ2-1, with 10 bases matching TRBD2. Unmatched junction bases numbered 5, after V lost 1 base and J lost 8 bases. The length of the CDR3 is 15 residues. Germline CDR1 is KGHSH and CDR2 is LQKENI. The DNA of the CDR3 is TGTGCCAGCTCACCACAGCGGGGGGGACGGGATGAGCAGTTCTTC. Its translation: CASSPQRGGRDEQFF. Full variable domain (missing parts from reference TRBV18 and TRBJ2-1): NAGVMQNPRHLVRRRGQEARLRCSPMKGHSHVYWYRQLPEEGLKFMVYLQKENIIDESGMPKERFSAEFPKEGPSILRIQQVVRGDSAAYFCASSPQRGGRDEQFFGPGTRLTVL.

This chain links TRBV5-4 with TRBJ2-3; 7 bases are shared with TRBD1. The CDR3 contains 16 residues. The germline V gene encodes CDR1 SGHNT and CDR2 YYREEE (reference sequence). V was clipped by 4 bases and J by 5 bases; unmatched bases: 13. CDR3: CASSPGQFLRVDTQYF. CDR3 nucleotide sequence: TGTGCCAGCAGCCCGGGACAGTTTTTAAGGGTAGATACGCAGTATTTT. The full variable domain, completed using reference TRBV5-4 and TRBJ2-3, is ETGVTQSPTHLIKTRGQQVTLRCSSQSGHNTVSWYQQALGQGPQFIFQYYREEENGRGNFPPRFSGLQFPNYSSELNVNALELDDSALYLCASSPGQFLRVDTQYFGPGTRLTVL.

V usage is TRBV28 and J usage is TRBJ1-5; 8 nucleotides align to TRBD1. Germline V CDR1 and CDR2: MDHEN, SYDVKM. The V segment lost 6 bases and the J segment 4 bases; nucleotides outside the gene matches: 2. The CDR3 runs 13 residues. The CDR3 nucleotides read TGTGCCAGCAGCTGGGACAGGAATCAGCCCCAGCATTTT. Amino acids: CASSWDRNQPQHF.

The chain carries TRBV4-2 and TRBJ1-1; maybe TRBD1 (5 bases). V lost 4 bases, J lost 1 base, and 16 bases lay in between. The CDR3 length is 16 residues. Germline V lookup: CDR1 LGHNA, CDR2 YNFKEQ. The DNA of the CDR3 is TGTGCCAGCAGCCTCCCGGCGGCAGGGAAGAACACTGAAGCTTTCTTT. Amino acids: CASSLPAAGKNTEAFF.

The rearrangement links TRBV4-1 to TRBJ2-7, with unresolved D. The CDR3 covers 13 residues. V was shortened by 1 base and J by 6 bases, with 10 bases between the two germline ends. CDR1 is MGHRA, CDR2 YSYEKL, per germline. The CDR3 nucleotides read TGCGCCAGCAGCCAAGTCCCCCCCCGCGAGCAGTACTTC. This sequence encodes CASSQVPPREQYF.

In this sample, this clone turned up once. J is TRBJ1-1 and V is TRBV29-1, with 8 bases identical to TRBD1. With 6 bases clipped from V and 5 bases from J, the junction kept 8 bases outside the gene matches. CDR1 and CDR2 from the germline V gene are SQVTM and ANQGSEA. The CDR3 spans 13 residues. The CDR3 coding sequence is TGCAGCGTCACACAGGGGGTTTATACTGAAGCTTTCTTT. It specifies CSVTQGVYTEAFF.

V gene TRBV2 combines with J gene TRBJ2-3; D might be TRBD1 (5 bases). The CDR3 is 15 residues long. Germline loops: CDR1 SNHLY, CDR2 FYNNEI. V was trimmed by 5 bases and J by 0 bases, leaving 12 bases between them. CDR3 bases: TGTGCCAGCAGTCCTTGGACACGAAGCACAGATACGCAGTATTTT. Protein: CASSPWTRSTDTQYF.

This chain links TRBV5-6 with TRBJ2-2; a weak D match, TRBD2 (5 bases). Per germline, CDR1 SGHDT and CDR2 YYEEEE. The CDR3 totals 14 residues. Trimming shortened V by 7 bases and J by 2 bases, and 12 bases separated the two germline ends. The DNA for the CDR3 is TGTGCCAGCCACCGGCGGGTTAACACCGGGGAGCTGTTTTTT. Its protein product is CASHRRVNTGELFF.